Below, 6 T cell receptor beta chains from the same sample are listed, as sequenced in a study of T cell changes during pregnancy in multiple sclerosis. The assay was immunoSEQ multiplex PCR, and TCRdb's table has in-frame clones only and misses some. Here the sample spans about 59,000 clones, 90% to 95% being singletons. The input for sequencing was CD4+ T cells from peripheral blood mononuclear cells, taken before pregnancy. These receptors came from a female donor with multiple sclerosis, enrolled in a pregnancy study.

The rearrangement links TRBV9 to TRBJ1-2; D not certain. Per the germline V gene, CDR1 is SGDLS and CDR2 is YYNGEE. This CDR3 is 15 amino acids long. Between the trimmed V and J ends, which lost 4 bases and 2 bases, there was a span of 15 bases. CDR3 amino acids: CASSPANVQNYGYTF. The CDR3 nucleotides are TGTGCCAGCAGCCCCGCGAATGTACAGAACTATGGCTACACCTTC. Looking up the rest from reference TRBV9 and TRBJ1-2 gives the full variable domain: DSGVTQTPKHLITATGQRVTLRCSPRSGDLSVYWYQQSLDQGLQFLIQYYNGEERAKGNILERFSAQQFPDLHSELNLSSLELGDSALYFCASSPANVQNYGYTFGSGTRLTVV.

V and J are TRBV6-5 and TRBJ2-7, with D perhaps TRBD2 (6 bases). The V and J ends lost 0 bases and 1 base respectively, with 10 bases between them. The CDR3 runs to 15 residues. Germline V gives CDR1 MNHEY, CDR2 SVGAGI. For the CDR3, the DNA is TGTGCCAGCAGTTACTCTGTAAGCGGGTCCTACGAGCAGTACTTC. It yields the protein CASSYSVSGSYEQYF.

The rearrangement links TRBV4-3 to TRBJ1-2, with no clear D. With 0 bases removed from V and 3 bases from J, the gap between germline ends came to 11 bases. CDR3 length: 15 amino acids. Germline V gives CDR1 LGHNA, CDR2 YSLEER. The CDR3 loop reads CASSQDVRQDYGYTF. CDR3 nucleotide sequence: TGCGCCAGCAGCCAAGACGTCCGCCAGGACTATGGCTACACCTTC.

The chain recombines TRBV5-1 with TRBJ2-2; D is unresolved. Trimming pared 4 bases from V and 5 bases from J, leaving 9 bases between. The CDR3 is 13 residues long. Germline CDR1 reads SGHRS; CDR2 reads YFSETQ. The CDR3 DNA reads as TGCGCCAGCAGCACCGCTAGGACCGGGGAGCTGTTTTTT. Translation: CASSTARTGELFF.

The chain couples TRBV13 to TRBJ2-3; 12 bases are a match to TRBD2. V lost 4 bases and J lost 4; bases outside the gene matches: 3. In germline, CDR1 is PRHDT, CDR2 FYEKMQ (reference sequence). The CDR3 runs 15 residues. This CDR3 reads CASSSGLAGSDTQYF. In DNA form, the CDR3 reads TGTGCCAGCAGCTCCGGACTAGCGGGGTCAGATACGCAGTATTTT.

Only a few counts were recorded for this clone. V and J are TRBV30 and TRBJ1-1; 7 bases agree with TRBD1. In germline, CDR1 is GTSNPN, CDR2 SVGIG (reference sequence). The J segment lost 1 base and the V segment lost 5 bases, leaving 1 base of the junction unmatched. CDR3 length equals 12 residues. The CDR3 bases are TGTGCCTGGGGGACAGAGAACACTGAAGCTTTCTTT. Protein: CAWGTENTEAFF.